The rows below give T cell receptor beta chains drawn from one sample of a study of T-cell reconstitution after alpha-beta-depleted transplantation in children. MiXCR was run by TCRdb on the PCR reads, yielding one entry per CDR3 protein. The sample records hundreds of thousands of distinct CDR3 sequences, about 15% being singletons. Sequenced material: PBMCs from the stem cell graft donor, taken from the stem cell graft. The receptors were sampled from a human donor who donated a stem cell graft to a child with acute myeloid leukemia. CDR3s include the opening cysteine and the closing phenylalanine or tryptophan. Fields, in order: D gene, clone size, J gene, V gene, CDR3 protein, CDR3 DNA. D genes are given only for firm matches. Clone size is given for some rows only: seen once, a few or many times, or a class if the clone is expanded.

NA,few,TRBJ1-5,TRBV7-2,CASSSGQTYQPQHF,TGTGCCAGCAGCTCCGGACAGACTTATCAGCCCCAGCATTTT
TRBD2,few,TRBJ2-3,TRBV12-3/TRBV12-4,CASSPRAGRTPLAQYF,TGTGCCAGCAGTCCCCGAGCGGGGAGGACCCCGTTAGCGCAGTATTTT
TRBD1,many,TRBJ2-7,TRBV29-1,CSVEGPGQGTYEQYF,TGCAGCGTTGAAGGACCGGGACAGGGGACCTACGAGCAGTACTTC
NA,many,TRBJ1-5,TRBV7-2,CASREQSSNQPQHF,TGTGCCAGCAGGGAACAGAGTAGCAATCAGCCCCAGCATTTT
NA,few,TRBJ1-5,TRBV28,CASRDSQYYSNQPQHF,TGTGCCAGCAGGGACAGCCAGTATTATAGCAATCAGCCCCAGCATTTT
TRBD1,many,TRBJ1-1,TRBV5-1,CASSLTGTGTEAFF,TGCGCCAGCAGCCTAACCGGGACAGGCACTGAAGCTTTCTTT
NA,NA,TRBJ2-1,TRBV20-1,CSDTVGLRSNEQFF,TGCAGTGACACCGTTGGGCTCAGGAGCAATGAGCAGTTCTTC
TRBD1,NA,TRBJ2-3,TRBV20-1,CSAWDRGISDTQYF,TGCAGTGCTTGGGACAGGGGTATATCAGATACGCAGTATTTT
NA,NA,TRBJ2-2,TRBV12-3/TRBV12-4,CASRPTTTGELFF,TGTGCCAGCAGACCCACTACTACCGGGGAGCTGTTTTTT
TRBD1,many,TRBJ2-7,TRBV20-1,CSALLAGGHEQYF,TGCAGTGCCCTCCTGGCAGGGGGCCACGAGCAGTACTTC
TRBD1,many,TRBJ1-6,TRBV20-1,CSASRSTGDNSPLHF,TGCAGTGCTAGCCGGTCGACAGGGGATAATTCACCCCTCCACTTT
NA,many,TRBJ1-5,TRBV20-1,CSAPTVEGQPQHF,TGCAGTGCTCCAACGGTAGAGGGACAGCCCCAGCATTTT
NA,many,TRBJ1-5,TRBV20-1,CSAIPNQPQHF,TGCAGTGCCATCCCAAATCAGCCCCAGCATTTT
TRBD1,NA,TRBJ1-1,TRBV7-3,CASSSGTGGEAEAFF,TGTGCCAGCAGCTCCGGGACAGGGGGCGAGGCGGAAGCTTTCTTT
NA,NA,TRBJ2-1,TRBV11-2,CASSFLKGAVSEQFF,TGTGCCAGCAGCTTCTTAAAAGGGGCTGTAAGTGAGCAGTTCTTC
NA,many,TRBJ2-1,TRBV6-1,CASRPTAYNEQFF,TGTGCCAGCAGGCCCACCGCGTACAATGAGCAGTTCTTC
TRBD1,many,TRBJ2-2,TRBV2,CASGQAGTGELFF,TGTGCCAGCGGACAGGCGGGCACCGGGGAGCTGTTTTTT
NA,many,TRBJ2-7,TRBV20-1,CSARGTASYEQYF,TGCAGTGCTAGAGGGACTGCCAGTTACGAGCAGTACTTC
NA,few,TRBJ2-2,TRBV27,CASSSYYRETGELFF,TGTGCCAGCAGTTCCTACTACAGGGAAACCGGGGAGCTGTTTTTT
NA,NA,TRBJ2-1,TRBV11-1,CASSLSTGNEQFF,TGTGCCAGCAGCTTAAGTACTGGGAATGAGCAGTTCTTC
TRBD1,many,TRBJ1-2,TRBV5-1,CASSSDRVYGYTF,TGCGCCAGCAGCTCTGACAGGGTCTATGGCTACACCTTC
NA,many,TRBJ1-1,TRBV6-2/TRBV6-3,CASSYSTGRRNTEAFF,TGTGCCAGCAGTTACTCAACGGGACGGAGGAACACTGAAGCTTTCTTT
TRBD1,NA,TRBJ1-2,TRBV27,CASSSDDRGPPDGYTF,TGTGCCAGCAGTTCCGACGACAGGGGACCTCCGGATGGCTACACCTTC
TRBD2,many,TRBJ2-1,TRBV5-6,CASSLGLAGVNEQFF,TGTGCCAGCAGCTTGGGTCTAGCGGGGGTTAATGAGCAGTTCTTC
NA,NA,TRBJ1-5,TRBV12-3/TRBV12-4,CASKQTGNQPQHF,TGTGCCAGCAAACAGACAGGTAATCAGCCCCAGCATTTT
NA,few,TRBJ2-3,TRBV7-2,CASSLGGLNTDTQYF,TGTGCCAGCAGCTTAGGGGGACTCAACACAGATACGCAGTATTTT
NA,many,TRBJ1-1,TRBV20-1,CSARTQQGMNTEAFF,TGCAGTGCTAGAACCCAACAGGGTATGAACACTGAAGCTTTCTTT
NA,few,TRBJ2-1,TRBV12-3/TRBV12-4,CASSLATGWRAMNEQFF,TGTGCCAGCAGTTTAGCGACCGGATGGCGGGCAATGAATGAGCAGTTCTTC
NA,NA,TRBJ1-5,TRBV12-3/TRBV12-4,CASSSGVRAQHF,TGTGCCAGCAGTTCGGGGGTAAGAGCCCAGCATTTT
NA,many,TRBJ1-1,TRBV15,CATSRDKGITEAFF,TGTGCCACCAGCAGAGATAAAGGGATCACTGAAGCTTTCTTT
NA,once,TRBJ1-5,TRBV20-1,CSAPPRTGLPQHF,TGCAGTGCTCCTCCCCGAACTGGGCTGCCCCAGCATTTT
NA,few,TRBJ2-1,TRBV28,CASKGQGRNEQFF,TGTGCCAGTAAGGGGCAGGGGAGGAATGAGCAGTTCTTC
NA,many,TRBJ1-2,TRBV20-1,CSARQGQGRGYTF,TGCAGTGCTAGGCAGGGGCAGGGACGGGGCTACACCTTC
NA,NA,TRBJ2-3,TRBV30,CAWSFGETDTQYF,TGTGCCTGGAGTTTTGGGGAAACAGATACGCAGTATTTT
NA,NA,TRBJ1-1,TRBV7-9,CASSSPRIPEAFF,TGTGCCAGCAGCTCCCCTAGAATCCCTGAAGCTTTCTTT
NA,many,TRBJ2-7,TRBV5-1,CASSLLYGDEQYF,TGCGCCAGCAGCTTATTATACGGCGACGAGCAGTACTTC
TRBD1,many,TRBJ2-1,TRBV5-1,CASSLSAGQGLLF,TGCGCCAGCAGCTTGAGTGCGGGACAGGGTTTGCTCTTC
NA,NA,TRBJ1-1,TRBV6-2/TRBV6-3,CASSLHGGLMNTEAFF,TGTGCCAGCAGTCTCCACGGGGGGCTCATGAACACTGAAGCTTTCTTT
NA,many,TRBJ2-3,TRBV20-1,CSARVLDTQYF,TGCAGTGCTAGAGTACTAGATACGCAGTATTTT
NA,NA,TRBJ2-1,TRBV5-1,CASRLGLEEQFF,TGCGCCAGCAGGTTGGGGTTGGAGGAGCAGTTCTTC
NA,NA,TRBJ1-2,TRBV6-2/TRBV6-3,CASSTDGAYGYTF,TGTGCCAGCAGTACCGACGGGGCCTATGGCTACACCTTC
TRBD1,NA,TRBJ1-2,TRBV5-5,CASSGGQLYGYTF,TGTGCCAGCAGCGGGGGACAGCTCTATGGCTACACCTTC
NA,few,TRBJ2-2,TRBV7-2,CASSRGPLTNTGELFF,TGTGCCAGCAGCCGTGGGCCGTTGACGAACACCGGGGAGCTGTTTTTT